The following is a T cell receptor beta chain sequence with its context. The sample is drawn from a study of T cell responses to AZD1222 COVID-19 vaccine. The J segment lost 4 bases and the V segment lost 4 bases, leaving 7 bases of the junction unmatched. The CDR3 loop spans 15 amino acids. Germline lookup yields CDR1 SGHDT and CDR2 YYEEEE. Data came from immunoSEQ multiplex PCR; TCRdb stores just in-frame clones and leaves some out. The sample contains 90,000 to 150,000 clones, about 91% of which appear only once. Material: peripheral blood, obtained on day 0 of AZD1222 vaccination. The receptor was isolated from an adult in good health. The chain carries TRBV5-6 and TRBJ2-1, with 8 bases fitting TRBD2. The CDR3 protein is CASSTKAGVYNEQFF. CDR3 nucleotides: TGTGCCAGCAGCACAAAAGCGGGGGTTTACAATGAGCAGTTCTTC.